What follows is one TCR beta chain and its context. The antigen is undetermined. The data were taken from a study of healthy donors' naive CD4 and CD8 T cells. TCR libraries were built from approximately 520 ng of total RNA by linear amplification. One entry per CDR3 protein, called by TCRdb with MiXCR from the reads. The sample contains approximately 180,000 distinct CDR3 sequences, over 60% of which appear only once. Study conclusions and caveats: Naive CD4+ and CD8+ cells reportedly differed in usage of most V and J genes. Bulk sequencing left alpha and beta chains unpaired.

Trimming took 0 bases from V and 3 from J, leaving 12 bases between them. This CDR3 is built from 15 residues. Germline CDR1 and CDR2: MNHEY and SVGAGI. This receptor was identified in a pool of human donors in good health; the sample pools cells from several healthy donors. The chain employs TRBV6-5 and TRBJ2-7; D might be TRBD2 (5 bases). Sequencing was done on a sample of naive CD4+ and CD8+ T cells sorted from blood, pooled from several donors. The CDR3 DNA sequence: TGTGCCAGCAGTTACTCTCGGGGTTCCTTCTACGAGCAGTACTTC. It is translated as CASSYSRGSFYEQYF.